Each of the 6 T cell receptor beta chains below was sequenced from the same sample in a study of blood T cell repertoires in COVID-19 (dated by TCRdb to 2020 to 2022). Library preparation employed the immunoSEQ multiplex PCR assay. Here the immuneACCESS table is served through TCRdb, limited to in-frame sequences with V and J called. Missing clones are a known gap in these copies; in checked studies unresolved V genes cover under half, and the rest lacks a known reason. The sample contains roughly 250,000 clones, around 85% of them found a single time. Together, the top ten hold under 4.5% of the sample. Sequenced input: peripheral blood. Receptors originate from a middle-aged woman with active or convalescent COVID-19.

The chain uses TRBV20-1 and TRBJ1-5, with TRBD1 as a possible D gene (6 bases). Germline-derived CDR1 and CDR2 are DFQATT and SNEGSKA (reference sequence). Trimming left V 3 bases short and J 4 bases short, with 16 bases between. The CDR3 consists of 15 residues. DNA for the CDR3: TGCAGTGCTAGTTTGGCAGGGGTCTATAATCAGCCCCAGCATTTT. Amino acid sequence: CSASLAGVYNQPQHF.

The chain couples TRBV2 to TRBJ1-6; D remains ambiguous. In germline, CDR1 is SNHLY, CDR2 FYNNEI. The ends were cut back, 8 bases at V and 9 bases at J, with 14 bases in the middle. This CDR3 comprises 13 residues. In nucleotides, the CDR3 is TGTGCCAGCCAAATACAAGGAGGTTCACCCCTCCACTTT. Its translation is CASQIQGGSPLHF. The whole variable domain, filled in from reference TRBV2 and TRBJ1-6, reads EPEVTQTPSHQVTQMGQEVILRCVPISNHLYFYWYRQILGQKVEFLVSFYNNEISEKSEIFDDQFSVERPDGSNFTLKIRSTKLEDSAMYFCASQIQGGSPLHFGNGTRLTVT.

This clone was detected once. This sequence joins TRBV28 and TRBJ1-6; TRBD1 agrees at 7 bases. V trimming: 4 bases; J trimming: 5 bases; junction bases outside the gene matches: 11. CDR3 length equals 17 residues. Germline V CDR1 and CDR2: MDHEN, SYDVKM. CDR3: CASSSMGQLTHNSPLHF. The CDR3 region has the DNA TGTGCCAGCAGTTCAATGGGACAGCTGACCCATAATTCACCCCTCCACTTT.

This clone turned up a few times. The same CDR3 arises from other DNA sequences in this sample as well. The chain couples TRBV10-3 to TRBJ2-7; tentative D call: TRBD1 (6 bases). The germline CDR1 and CDR2 sequences are ENHRY and SYGVKD. This CDR3 contains 13 residues. V was cut by 3 bases and J by 2 bases, with 8 bases left in between. For the CDR3, the DNA is TGTGCCATCAGTGAAACAGGGACCTACGAGCAGTACGTC. It codes for CAISETGTYEQYV.

The chain couples TRBV4-1 to TRBJ2-1; 12 nucleotides agree with TRBD2. V trimming: 3 bases; J trimming: 0 bases; junction bases outside the gene matches: 3. The CDR3 has 17 residues. Germline V gives CDR1 MGHRA, CDR2 YSYEKL. CDR3 bases: TGCGCCAGCAGCCATCTAGCGGGGGGGAGCTCCTACAATGAGCAGTTCTTC. This codes for CASSHLAGGSSYNEQFF.

Comments on this clone: This sequence may be a read error, since a much larger clone differs from it by one base. The rearrangement joins TRBV7-3 to TRBJ1-1, with 10 bases that match TRBD1. Germline trimming cut 5 bases from V and 4 bases from J; bases unmatched to any gene: 4. There are 14 residues in the CDR3. Germline-derived CDR1 and CDR2 are SGHTA and FQGTGA. The CDR3 sequence: CASSTGTGATEAFF. For the CDR3, the DNA is TGTGCCAGCAGCACCGGGACAGGGGCCACTGAAGCTTTCTTT. The full variable domain, completed using reference TRBV7-3 and TRBJ1-1, is GAGVSQTPSNKVTEKGKYVELRCDPISGHTALYWYRQSLGQGPEFLIYFQGTGAADDSGLPNDRFFAVRPEGSVSTLKIQRTERGDSAVYLCASSTGTGATEAFFGQGTRLTVV.